Shown below are 31 T cell receptor beta chains from a single sample sequenced in a study of shared clonotypes between healthy human individuals. Naive CD8 cells were CD45RO-negative, positively selected for CCR7, excluding terminally differentiated effector memory CD45RA+ cells. Method: immunoSEQ multiplex PCR; TCRdb's copy keeps in-frame clones and lacks some. This table has 2 million or so clones, over 85% appearing once. Sequencing input: naive CD8+ T cells sorted from blood. Source of these receptors: a man younger than 35 in good health.

The CDR3 protein is CASSQERGPQIYEQYF. DNA of the CDR3: TGCGCCAGCAGCCAAGAAAGGGGCCCGCAGATCTACGAGCAGTACTTC. The V gene is TRBV4-3, the J gene TRBJ2-7; maybe TRBD1 (5 bases). From germline, CDR1 is LGHNA and CDR2 YSLEER. Trimming took off 0 bases at V and 3 bases at J, with 15 bases between the two ends. The CDR3 runs 16 residues.

The rearrangement links TRBV18 to TRBJ1-6, with D uncertain. Trimming took 8 bases from V and 10 from J, leaving 15 bases between them. CDR1 is KGHSH, CDR2 LQKENI, per germline. The CDR3 has 13 residues. The CDR3 bases are TGTGCCAGCAGTCACAGTCGGGGATCACCCCTCCACTTT. Its protein product is CASSHSRGSPLHF.

The sample holds one count of this clone. The chain uses TRBV4-3 and TRBJ1-2, with D unresolved. CDR3 length: 18 residues. The germline V gene has CDR1 LGHNA and CDR2 YSLEER. V dropped 0 bases and J dropped 8 bases, with 25 bases sitting between them. The CDR3 DNA sequence: TGCGCCAGCAGCCAAGATAGTACAGATGTATACAGCGACGGCGGCTACACCTTC. This translates into CASSQDSTDVYSDGGYTF.

This rearrangement joins TRBV6-1 to TRBJ2-1; the match to TRBD2 covers 11 bases. The V segment lost 1 base and the J segment 3 bases; nucleotides outside the gene matches: 5. Germline-derived CDR1 and CDR2 are MNHNS and SASEGT. This CDR3 region has 17 residues. The CDR3 coding sequence is TGTGCCAGCAGTGAAGGCCTCCTAGCGGGGGGCTACAATGAGCAGTTCTTC. This gives the protein CASSEGLLAGGYNEQFF.

The chain recombines TRBV6-1 with TRBJ1-6; possible D gene TRBD1, 6 bases. The V gene's germline CDR1 is MNHNS and CDR2 SASEGT. V was shortened by 1 base and J by 4 bases, with 8 bases between the two germline ends. The CDR3 contains 15 residues. Written as DNA, the CDR3 is TGTGCCAGCAGTGAAGTTCAGGGGTATAATTCACCCCTCCACTTT. It translates to CASSEVQGYNSPLHF.

The V call is TRBV4-1, the J call TRBJ2-2; D not resolved. Trimming took 7 bases from V and 0 from J, leaving 9 bases between them. There are 14 residues in the CDR3. CDR1 is MGHRA and CDR2 is YSYEKL in the germline V gene. The CDR3 protein is CASNNEPNTGELFF. The CDR3 DNA reads as TGCGCCAGCAATAATGAACCGAACACCGGGGAGCTGTTTTTT.

The chain employs TRBV13 and TRBJ1-1; unclear D gene. The V and J ends lost 1 base and 0 bases respectively, with 9 bases between them. CDR1 and CDR2 (germline): PRHDT, FYEKMQ (reference sequence). The CDR3 has 15 amino acids. CDR3 DNA sequence: TGTGCCAGCAGCTTAGTTGGTGAAATGAACACTGAAGCTTTCTTT. Protein sequence: CASSLVGEMNTEAFF.

As regards this clone: Other DNA variants within this sample encode the same CDR3. This sequence joins TRBV28 and TRBJ2-7; 8 bases are shared with TRBD2. Trimming at V came to 2 bases and at J to 2 bases, leaving 2 bases not matched to a gene. Germline V lookup: CDR1 MDHEN, CDR2 SYDVKM. The CDR3 is 14 residues long. The CDR3 DNA sequence: TGTGCCAGCAGTTTAGCGGGAGGCCCCTACGAGCAGTACTTC. Its translation is CASSLAGGPYEQYF.

The chain is built from TRBV5-1 and TRBJ2-7; D remains ambiguous. Germline CDR1 is SGHRS and CDR2 is YFSETQ. The V end lost 4 bases, the J end lost 6 bases, and 14 bases lay between the germline ends. The CDR3 sequence is 13 residues long. Written as DNA, the CDR3 is TGCGCCAGCAGCGACCCCGCACATAGCGAGCAGTACTTC. Protein: CASSDPAHSEQYF.

This rearrangement joins TRBV7-9 to TRBJ2-1; weak D call: TRBD1 (6 bases). The germline V gene has CDR1 SEHNR and CDR2 FQNEAQ (reference sequence). CDR3 length: 14 amino acids. V was trimmed by 3 bases and J by 6 bases, leaving 12 bases between them. The CDR3 protein is CASSLETGPNEQFF. In nucleotides, the CDR3 is TGTGCCAGCAGCTTGGAGACAGGCCCCAATGAGCAGTTCTTC.

V usage is TRBV11-2 and J usage is TRBJ2-7; perhaps D is TRBD1 or TRBD2 (6 bases each). This CDR3 contains 14 residues. From germline, CDR1 is SGHAT and CDR2 FQNNGV. V was clipped by 5 bases and J by 4 bases, with 15 bases between them. The DNA of the CDR3 is TGTGCCAGCAGCCTAATTGGGGGGCTGTACGAGCAGTACTTC. Amino acid sequence: CASSLIGGLYEQYF.

This clone was recorded only once. V usage is TRBV13 and J usage is TRBJ1-1, with D unclear. In germline, CDR1 is PRHDT, CDR2 FYEKMQ (reference sequence). V lost 5 bases, J lost 6 bases, and 10 bases lay in between. The CDR3 extends over 12 amino acids. CDR3 nucleotides: TGTGCCAGCAGCCTGTCCGAGTCTGAAGCTTTCTTT. Its translation is CASSLSESEAFF. The full variable domain, completed using reference TRBV13 and TRBJ1-1, is AAGVIQSPRHLIKEKRETATLKCYPIPRHDTVYWYQQGPGQDPQFLISFYEKMQSDKGSIPDRFSAQQFSDYHSELNMSSLELGDSALYFCASSLSESEAFFGQGTRLTVV.

As DNA, the CDR3 is TGTGCCTGGAGTGGGTGGGACGGCTCCTACGAGCAGTACTTC. Its translation: CAWSGWDGSYEQYF. V and J are TRBV30 and TRBJ2-7; D tentatively reads TRBD1 or TRBD2 (5 bases each). Germline CDR1 is GTSNPN and CDR2 is SVGIG (reference sequence). The CDR3 consists of 14 residues. The V and J ends lost 1 base and 0 bases respectively, with 10 bases between them. The entire variable domain, with the rest obtained from reference TRBV30 and TRBJ2-7, is as follows: SQTIHQWPATLVQPVGSPLSLECTVEGTSNPNLYWYRQAAGRGLQLLFYSVGIGQISSEVPQNLSASRPQDRQFILSSKKLLLSDSGFYLCAWSGWDGSYEQYFGPGTRLTVT.

The chain carries TRBV19 and TRBJ1-5, with D tentatively TRBD1 (6 bases). The CDR3 totals 15 residues. V lost 6 bases and J 5 bases, leaving 17 bases between the germline ends. Germline V gene sequence: CDR1 LNHDA, CDR2 SQIVND (reference sequence). The CDR3 is CASRAGEGVDQPQHF. The CDR3 DNA reads as TGTGCCAGTAGGGCAGGGGAGGGGGTAGATCAGCCCCAGCATTTT.

CDR3: CASSPSVAGGPETQYF. The CDR3 DNA sequence: TGTGCCAGCTCACCCTCCGTTGCAGGGGGTCCAGAGACCCAGTACTTC. The gene calls are TRBV18 and TRBJ2-5; 7 bases match TRBD1. CDR3 length equals 16 residues. V shed 3 bases and J 4 bases; nucleotides not matched to a gene: 11. From germline, CDR1 is KGHSH and CDR2 LQKENI.

The rearrangement uses TRBV27 and TRBJ2-1, with 8 bases fitting TRBD2. CDR3 length: 12 residues. V lost 8 bases, J lost 6 bases, and 3 bases stayed unmatched. Germline loops: CDR1 MNHEY, CDR2 SMNVEV (reference sequence). CDR3 sequence (DNA): TGTGCCAGCGGACTAGCACGCAATGAGCAGTTCTTC. This codes for CASGLARNEQFF.

This clone was observed a single time. The V and J genes are TRBV27 and TRBJ2-2; 7 positions match TRBD1. J was trimmed by 0 bases and V by 6 bases; bases with no gene match: 4. The CDR3 length is 15 residues. Germline V lookup: CDR1 MNHEY, CDR2 SMNVEV (reference sequence). The CDR3 sequence: CASRWTGPNTGELFF. CDR3 DNA: TGTGCCAGCAGATGGACAGGCCCGAACACCGGGGAGCTGTTTTTT.

The chain links TRBV28 to TRBJ1-5, with D possibly TRBD1 on 5 matching bases. Germline CDR1 and CDR2: MDHEN and SYDVKM. V shed 5 bases and J shed 7 bases, with 18 bases lying between them. The CDR3 runs 15 residues. This CDR3 reads CASSKASGVEQPQHF. In DNA, the CDR3 is TGTGCCAGCAGTAAGGCCTCGGGGGTGGAGCAGCCCCAGCATTTT.

This sequence joins TRBV30 and TRBJ1-1, with D possibly TRBD1 on 5 matching bases. Germline CDR1 is GTSNPN and CDR2 is SVGIG (reference sequence). The CDR3 spans 13 residues. V was trimmed by 2 bases and J by 4 bases, leaving 11 bases between them. The CDR3 DNA reads TGTGCCTGGAGTCACCCCGGGGCCACTGAAGCTTTCTTT. This gives the protein CAWSHPGATEAFF.

About this clone itself: At the DNA level, this CDR3 is encoded by other sequences in the same sample as well. The rearrangement uses TRBV5-6 and TRBJ1-6; 10 positions match TRBD1. Germline values: CDR1 SGHDT, CDR2 YYEEEE. The CDR3 extends over 14 amino acids. V dropped 2 bases and J dropped 8; count of bases not matched to a gene: 1. Here the CDR3 DNA reads TGTGCCAGCAGCTTCGGGACAGGGGATTCACCCCTCCACTTT. Translated: CASSFGTGDSPLHF.

In its sample, this clone was seen once. The chain joins TRBV5-1 to TRBJ1-4, with D hard to call. The CDR3 totals 16 residues. CDR1 is SGHRS, CDR2 YFSETQ, per germline. V gave up 4 bases and J gave up 0 bases, with 13 bases separating them. CDR3: CASSPDSQATNEKLFF. CDR3 DNA: TGCGCCAGCAGCCCGGACTCTCAAGCAACTAATGAAAAACTGTTTTTT.

The V call is TRBV4-1, the J call TRBJ1-4, with 9 bases aligning to TRBD1. The CDR3 length is 16 residues. Germline V gives CDR1 MGHRA, CDR2 YSYEKL. J gave up 6 bases and V 3 bases, and 8 bases lay outside the gene matches. The CDR3 is CASSHVGTGRDEKLFF. For the CDR3, the DNA is TGCGCCAGCAGCCACGTTGGGACAGGGAGGGATGAAAAACTGTTTTTT.

The gene calls are TRBV9 and TRBJ2-2, with D possibly matching TRBD2 (5 bases). The CDR3 contains 15 residues. Between the trimmed V and J ends, which lost 1 base and 3 bases, there was a span of 10 bases. Germline V lookup: CDR1 SGDLS, CDR2 YYNGEE. The CDR3 spells CASSVKLDYTGELFF. Here the CDR3 DNA reads TGTGCCAGCAGCGTAAAGCTGGACTACACCGGGGAGCTGTTTTTT.

The chain is built from TRBV11-3 and TRBJ2-1; 7 bases align to TRBD2. Germline V gene data show CDR1 as SGHNT and CDR2 as YENEEA. This CDR3 has 17 amino acids. J lost 9 bases, V lost 1 base, and 15 bases had no gene match. CDR3 amino acids: CASSLVPGLEIASEQFF. The CDR3 DNA sequence: TGTGCCAGCAGCTTAGTTCCCGGACTAGAAATAGCAAGTGAGCAGTTCTTC.

This rearrangement joins TRBV29-1 to TRBJ1-2, with a possible D match to TRBD1 (5 bases). There are 11 residues in the CDR3. The germline V gene has CDR1 SQVTM and CDR2 ANQGSEA. V lost 7 bases to trimming and J lost 4 bases, with 10 bases between them. The CDR3 spells CSGGDLYGYTF. The CDR3 DNA reads TGCAGCGGGGGGGACCTCTATGGCTACACCTTC.

This chain connects TRBV27 to TRBJ1-6, with unresolved D. Between the trimmed V and J ends, which lost 2 bases and 7 bases, there was a span of 18 bases. Germline lookup yields CDR1 MNHEY and CDR2 SMNVEV (reference sequence). The length of the CDR3 is 17 residues. CDR3 DNA: TGTGCCAGCAGTTTAGGTCAGGACCCCTCCCCCAATTCACCCCTCCACTTT. Translating it yields CASSLGQDPSPNSPLHF.

In this sample, this clone turned up once. The chain uses TRBV19 and TRBJ2-2; TRBD2 matches 7 bases. The germline V gene has CDR1 LNHDA and CDR2 SQIVND (reference sequence). Trimming at V came to 3 bases and at J to 9 bases, leaving 4 bases not matched to a gene. This CDR3 comprises 13 residues. The CDR3 nucleotides read TGTGCCAGTAGTATTGGCGGGGGTTGGGAGCTGTTTTTT. Its translation: CASSIGGGWELFF.

This clone was seen once. The chain is built from TRBV5-1 and TRBJ2-7; D unresolved. This CDR3 spans 13 amino acids. Looked up from germline, CDR1 is SGHRS and CDR2 is YFSETQ. The V gene lost 0 bases and the J gene lost 5 bases, with 9 bases spanning the gap. The CDR3 bases are TGCGCCAGCAGCTTGGCGGCGTATGACGAGCAGTACTTC. It codes for CASSLAAYDEQYF.

This sequence joins TRBV19 and TRBJ2-7; the D gene is possibly TRBD2 (5 bases). The V end lost 5 bases, the J end lost 7 bases, and 24 bases lay between the germline ends. The CDR3 has 16 amino acids. Germline values: CDR1 LNHDA, CDR2 SQIVND (reference sequence). The CDR3 DNA follows: TGTGCCAGTAGTGAGGGCGGCGACCCCCTTCTGAGGGAGCAGTACTTC. It encodes CASSEGGDPLLREQYF.

V gene TRBV14 combines with J gene TRBJ2-7; 7 nucleotides match TRBD2. The junction had 6 bases not matched to a gene; V was cut back by 1 base and J by 3 bases. The CDR3 runs to 15 residues. CDR1 SGHDN and CDR2 FVKESK come from the germline V gene. The CDR3, as DNA: TGTGCCAGCAGCCAAGCGACTGGGGGGGACTACGAGCAGTACTTC. It encodes CASSQATGGDYEQYF.

The rearrangement links TRBV4-1 to TRBJ2-1; TRBD2 is a possible D gene (6 bases). Germline values: CDR1 MGHRA, CDR2 YSYEKL. The CDR3 loop spans 15 amino acids. V dropped 1 base and J dropped 3 bases, with 10 bases sitting between them. In nucleotides, the CDR3 is TGCGCCAGCAGCCAAGTTGGGACTCACTACAATGAGCAGTTCTTC. It is translated as CASSQVGTHYNEQFF.